This T cell receptor (beta chain) was documented in a study of spatial heterogeneity in lung cancer. In the study overall: Alpha-chain sequences were consistently detected less often than beta-chain sequences. The study observed each unique TCR and UMI combination more than ten times on average in raw reads.

This clonotype was recorded a few times. The CDR3 length is 15 residues. The V end lost 2 bases, the J end lost 7 bases, and 15 bases lay between the germline ends. The V gene's germline CDR1 is LGHNA and CDR2 YNFKEQ. Each molecule of TCR cDNA was tagged with one unique molecular identifier. TCRdb reanalysed the 5' RACE reads using MiXCR and keeps one entry per CDR3 protein. In the table there are roughly 48,000 distinct CDR3 sequences, 12% of which are singletons. Time point meaning: sample taken at primary tumor resection. Whole RNA obtained from tumor, nontumor lung or frozen PBMC underwent sequencing without sorting.

This TCR was recovered from a female donor with early-stage non-small cell lung cancer. Sample: PBMCs, taken at surgery. The chain has TRBV4-2 and TRBJ1-5; tentative D call: TRBD1 (6 bases). The CDR3 protein is CASSQLEGGGQPQHF. The CDR3, as DNA: TGTGCCAGCAGCCAACTGGAAGGGGGAGGCCAGCCCCAGCATTTT.